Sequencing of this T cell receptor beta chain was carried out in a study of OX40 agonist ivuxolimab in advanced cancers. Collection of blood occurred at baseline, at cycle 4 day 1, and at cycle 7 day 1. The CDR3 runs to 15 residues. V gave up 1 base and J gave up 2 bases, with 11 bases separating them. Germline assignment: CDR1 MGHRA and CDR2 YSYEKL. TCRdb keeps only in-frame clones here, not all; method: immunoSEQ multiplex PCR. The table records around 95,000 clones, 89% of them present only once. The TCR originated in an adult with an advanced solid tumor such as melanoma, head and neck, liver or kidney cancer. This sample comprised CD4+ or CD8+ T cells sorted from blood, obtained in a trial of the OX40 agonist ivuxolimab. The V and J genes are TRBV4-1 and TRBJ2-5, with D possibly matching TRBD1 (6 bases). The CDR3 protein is CASSQGGTRQETQYF. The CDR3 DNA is TGCGCCAGCAGCCAAGGAGGGACAAGGCAAGAGACCCAGTACTTC.